Below, one TCR beta chain is given with its context. The data are from a study of T cells in Graves' hyperthyroidism and ophthalmopathy. Authors of the study amplified TCR beta CDR3 regions from RNA transcripts. Primed by the HTBI set, a first-round RT-PCR was run on the TCR CDR3. TCRdb reanalysed the multiplex PCR reads using MiXCR and keeps one entry per CDR3 protein. The repertoire holds some 600,000 distinct CDR3 sequences, with about 15% as singletons. Diagnosis of hyperthyroidism was new in patients aged 18 to 65, and its duration was under 2 months. Fresh peripheral blood, approximately 10 ml, yielded the PBMCs. The sample consisted of blood. The receptor was derived from a woman aged 25 to 45 with Graves' hyperthyroidism that later progressed to Graves' ophthalmopathy.

CDR3 residues: CATSTLGEISTENTEAFF. The CDR3 DNA follows: TGTGCCACCAGCACCCTAGGGGAAATAAGCACTGAGAACACTGAAGCTTTCTTT. The V and J genes are TRBV15 and TRBJ1-1, with D perhaps TRBD1 (5 bases). Germline CDR1 is LNHNV and CDR2 is YYDKDF (reference sequence). Between the trimmed V and J ends, which lost 4 bases and 1 base, there was a span of 22 bases. The CDR3 is 18 residues long.